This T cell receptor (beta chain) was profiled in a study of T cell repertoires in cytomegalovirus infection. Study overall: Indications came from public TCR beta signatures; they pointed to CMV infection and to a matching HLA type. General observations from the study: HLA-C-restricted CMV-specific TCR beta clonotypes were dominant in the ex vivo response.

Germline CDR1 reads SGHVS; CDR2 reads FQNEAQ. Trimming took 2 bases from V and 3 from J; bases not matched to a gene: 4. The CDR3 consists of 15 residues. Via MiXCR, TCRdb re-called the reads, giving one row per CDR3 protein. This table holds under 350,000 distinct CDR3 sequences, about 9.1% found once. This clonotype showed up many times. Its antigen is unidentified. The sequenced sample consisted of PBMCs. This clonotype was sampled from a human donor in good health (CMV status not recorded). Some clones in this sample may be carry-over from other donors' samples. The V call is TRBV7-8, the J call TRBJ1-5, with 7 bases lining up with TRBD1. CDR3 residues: CASSLLDRVNQPQHF. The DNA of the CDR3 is TGTGCCAGCAGCTTACTCGACAGGGTCAATCAGCCCCAGCATTTT.